A single sample is the source of the 28 T cell receptor beta chains below, sequenced in a study of blood T cell repertoires in COVID-19. TCRdb's copy holds only in-frame clones and misses some; the assay was immunoSEQ multiplex PCR. The sample holds some 320,000 clones, around nine tenths seen once. Specimen: peripheral blood. The receptors derive from a woman between 25 and 40 years old with COVID-19, enrolled during active disease.

V gene TRBV5-4 combines with J gene TRBJ2-2; 7 nucleotides match TRBD1. The V and J ends lost 4 bases and 6 bases, in that order; junction bases with no gene match: 3. In germline, CDR1 is SGHNT, CDR2 YYREEE (reference sequence). The CDR3 length is 13 residues. CDR3 sequence: CASSPGTAGELFF. In DNA form, the CDR3 reads TGTGCCAGCAGCCCCGGGACAGCCGGGGAGCTGTTTTTT.

This rearrangement joins TRBV14 to TRBJ1-2, with D possibly TRBD1 on 5 matching bases. This CDR3 has 15 amino acids. Germline V gene data show CDR1 as SGHDN and CDR2 as FVKESK. The germline V and J ends were trimmed by 3 bases and 4 bases, with 15 bases remaining between them. The CDR3 DNA follows: TGTGCCAGCAGCCACGGGACTCTCGTCCTCTATGGCTACACCTTC. This encodes CASSHGTLVLYGYTF.

V usage is TRBV2 and J usage is TRBJ2-1, with D tentatively TRBD2 (6 bases). The CDR3 spans 13 residues. Trimming left V 7 bases short and J 4 bases short, with 11 bases between. The germline gives CDR1 SNHLY, CDR2 FYNNEI. CDR3 DNA: TGTGCCAGCACAGGGACTGCTTACAATGAGCAGTTCTTC. Translating gives CASTGTAYNEQFF.

This chain joins TRBV10-3 and TRBJ2-3, with D possibly being TRBD2 (5 bases). The V and J ends lost 0 bases and 7 bases respectively, with 5 bases between them. The V gene's germline CDR1 is ENHRY and CDR2 SYGVKD. The CDR3 totals 12 residues. CDR3 in DNA: TGTGCCATCAGTGAGTCCGGGAATACGCAGTATTTT. Its protein is CAISESGNTQYF.

The CDR3 protein is CASSLNSPEAFF. The DNA of the CDR3 is TGTGCCAGCAGCCTGAATAGCCCCGAGGCTTTCTTT. The rearrangement uses TRBV5-5 and TRBJ1-1; D remains ambiguous. The ends were cut back, 4 bases at V and 11 bases at J, with 15 bases in the middle. Germline lookup yields CDR1 SGHKS and CDR2 YYEKEE (reference sequence). CDR3 length equals 12 residues.

The rearrangement uses TRBV3-1 (or the pseudogene TRBV3-2) and TRBJ1-1; the D is unclear. The CDR3 runs to 15 residues. V was cut by 1 base and J by 4 bases, with 13 bases left in between. CDR1 LGHDT and CDR2 YNNKEL come from the germline V gene (reference sequence). The CDR3: CASSQGGRGRTEAFF. CDR3 bases: TGTGCCAGCAGCCAAGGAGGGAGAGGGCGCACTGAAGCTTTCTTT.

The genes are TRBV5-1 and TRBJ1-1, with 10 bases that match TRBD1. Germline V gene data show CDR1 as SGHRS and CDR2 as YFSETQ. V lost 0 bases, J lost 3 bases, and 2 bases stayed unmatched. The CDR3 covers 15 residues. The CDR3 DNA reads as TGCGCCAGCAGCTTGGTAGGGACAGGGGACACTGAAGCTTTCTTT. This translates into CASSLVGTGDTEAFF.

This clone was observed once. The chain employs TRBV29-1 and TRBJ1-1; D may be TRBD1 (6 bases). The CDR3 contains 11 residues. Germline CDR1 reads SQVTM; CDR2 reads ANQGSEA. Trimming stripped 3 bases from V and 7 bases from J, with 9 bases between. CDR3 sequence (DNA): TGCAGCGTTGAGGGGGGGCTTGAAGCTTTCTTT. Translated, it gives CSVEGGLEAFF.

The chain links TRBV2 to TRBJ1-2, with TRBD1 matching over 8 bases. The V gene end was trimmed by 8 bases and the J gene end by 2 bases; junction bases not matched to a gene: 1. CDR1 is SNHLY, CDR2 FYNNEI, per germline. The CDR3 extends over 12 amino acids. CDR3 loop: CASGQGNYGYTF. The CDR3 DNA follows: TGTGCCAGCGGACAGGGAAACTATGGCTACACCTTC.

The rearrangement uses TRBV6-1 and TRBJ2-3; the D gene is possibly TRBD1 (5 bases). Looked up from germline, CDR1 is MNHNS and CDR2 is SASEGT. The CDR3 spans 13 residues. V was trimmed by 2 bases and J by 4 bases, leaving 7 bases between them. CDR3: CASSENRPDTQYF. The DNA of the CDR3 is TGTGCCAGCAGTGAAAACAGGCCAGATACGCAGTATTTT.

This chain links TRBV2 with TRBJ1-5; TRBD1 might be the D (6 bases). The length of the CDR3 is 16 residues. Trimming removed 6 bases at V and 6 bases at J, with 21 bases between. Germline CDR1 and CDR2: SNHLY and FYNNEI. CDR3 coding DNA: TGTGCCAGCAGCCGTGAGGGGGGGCTAATGGGTCAGCCCCAGCATTTT. Encoded protein: CASSREGGLMGQPQHF.

The CDR3 DNA sequence: TGTGCCAGCACCTCCTGGAGGGACGAGCAGTACTTC. As protein: CASTSWRDEQYF. The chain joins TRBV7-9 to TRBJ2-7; a possible D gene is TRBD2 (6 bases). From germline, CDR1 is SEHNR and CDR2 FQNEAQ (reference sequence). V gave up 7 bases and J gave up 5 bases, with 12 bases separating them. The CDR3 loop spans 12 amino acids.

This clone was detected once. This sequence joins TRBV27 and TRBJ2-1; D gene unclear. The CDR3 sequence is 13 residues long. V was pared by 5 bases and J by 2 bases, with 7 bases between. Germline V gives CDR1 MNHEY, CDR2 SMNVEV (reference sequence). Here the CDR3 reads CASSLSAYNEQFF. The CDR3 DNA is TGTGCCAGCAGTCTCAGTGCCTACAATGAGCAGTTCTTC.

The chain is built from TRBV6-6 and TRBJ1-3; 7 bases are shared with TRBD1. V gave up 6 bases and J gave up 0 bases; unmatched junction bases: 8. In germline, CDR1 is MNHNY, CDR2 SVGAGI (reference sequence). CDR3 length: 16 residues. CDR3 loop: CASRPSGTDSGNTIYF. For the CDR3, the DNA is TGTGCCAGCAGGCCATCCGGGACAGACTCTGGAAACACCATATATTTT.

This clone was seen a few times. The CDR3 region has the DNA TGTGCCACCCTACGAGTAAGAATCACAGATACGCAGTATTTT. It yields the protein CATLRVRITDTQYF. V gene TRBV6-5 combines with J gene TRBJ2-3; D ambiguous. This CDR3 comprises 14 residues. Deletions cut 10 bases from V and 2 bases from J, with 16 bases between. Germline V CDR1 and CDR2: MNHEY, SVGAGI.

This chain links TRBV27 with TRBJ1-5; D possibly corresponds to TRBD1 (5 bases). Germline-derived CDR1 and CDR2 are MNHEY and SMNVEV (reference sequence). The CDR3 is 13 residues long. V was trimmed by 5 bases and J by 9 bases, leaving 14 bases between them. In DNA, the CDR3 is TGTGCCAGCAGTCCACAGGCTTTGTTGCCCCAGCATTTT. It translates to CASSPQALLPQHF.

This rearrangement joins TRBV5-1 to TRBJ1-2; 8 bases align to TRBD1. V trimming: 0 bases; J trimming: 4 bases; junction bases outside the gene matches: 2. This CDR3 comprises 14 residues. Germline values: CDR1 SGHRS, CDR2 YFSETQ. In DNA, the CDR3 is TGCGCCAGCAGCTTGGGCGGGACAGGCTATGGCTACACCTTC. Translation: CASSLGGTGYGYTF. The full variable domain, with the rest looked up from reference TRBV5-1 and TRBJ1-2, is KAGVTQTPRYLIKTRGQQVTLSCSPISGHRSVSWYQQTPGQGLQFLFEYFSETQRNKGNFPGRFSGRQFSNSRSEMNVSTLELGDSALYLCASSLGGTGYGYTFGSGTRLTVV.

CDR3 region: CAIKDRGGNQPQHF. Written as DNA, the CDR3 is TGTGCCATAAAGGACAGGGGTGGCAATCAGCCCCAGCATTTT. This chain uses TRBV28 with TRBJ1-5, with 9 positions matching TRBD1. Trimming took 10 bases from V and 2 from J; bases not matched to a gene: 6. The germline CDR1 and CDR2 sequences are MDHEN and SYDVKM. This CDR3 is 14 amino acids long.

V is TRBV5-1 and J is TRBJ1-3; D perhaps matches TRBD1 (5 bases). Germline V gene data show CDR1 as SGHRS and CDR2 as YFSETQ. This CDR3 has 15 residues. Trimming left V 10 bases short and J 0 bases short, with 17 bases between. The CDR3 loop is CASGLTAASGNTIYF. CDR3 coding DNA: TGCGCCTCGGGACTCACAGCCGCCTCTGGAAACACCATATATTTT.

The rearrangement uses TRBV9 and TRBJ2-5; the match to TRBD2 covers 10 bases. Germline assignment: CDR1 SGDLS and CDR2 YYNGEE. The V and J ends lost 4 bases and 1 base, in that order; junction bases with no gene match: 10. This CDR3 region has 17 residues. The CDR3 is CASSTRPSSGGQETQYF. For the CDR3, the DNA is TGTGCCAGCAGCACTAGACCTTCTAGCGGGGGCCAAGAGACCCAGTACTTC.

This clone appeared once. The chain joins TRBV13 to TRBJ1-2; 7 bases agree with TRBD1. The J segment lost 4 bases and the V segment lost 6 bases, leaving 5 bases of the junction unmatched. Germline loops: CDR1 PRHDT, CDR2 FYEKMQ (reference sequence). The CDR3 is made up of 13 amino acids. The CDR3 reads CASSLRGAYGYTF. In nucleotides, the CDR3 is TGTGCCAGCAGTCTCAGGGGGGCCTATGGCTACACCTTC.

V usage is TRBV3-1 (or the pseudogene TRBV3-2) and J usage is TRBJ1-3; tentatively, D is TRBD1 (6 bases). V was clipped by 4 bases and J by 5 bases, with 12 bases between them. This CDR3 has 14 amino acids. Germline assignment: CDR1 LGHDT and CDR2 YNNKEL (reference sequence). The CDR3 sequence is CASSPPTGRNTIYF. Here the CDR3 DNA reads TGTGCCAGCAGCCCCCCGACAGGAAGAAACACCATATATTTT.

The J gene is TRBJ2-5, the V gene TRBV11-3, with D possibly matching TRBD2 (6 bases). Germline V gives CDR1 SGHNT, CDR2 YENEEA. Trimming took 8 bases from V and 1 from J, leaving 11 bases between them. This CDR3 comprises 13 residues. CDR3 amino acids: CASAGSRQETQYF. The CDR3 bases are TGTGCCAGCGCCGGGAGCCGCCAAGAGACCCAGTACTTC.

The rearrangement joins TRBV11-2 to TRBJ2-5, with 7 positions matching TRBD2. The CDR3 is 15 residues long. In germline, CDR1 is SGHAT, CDR2 FQNNGV. The ends lost 6 bases at V and 4 bases at J; junction bases unmatched: 11. The CDR3 DNA reads TGTGCCAGCAGTTTCGGTATTGCTAGCGGAGAGACCCAGTACTTC. Its translation: CASSFGIASGETQYF.

The chain employs TRBV4-2 and TRBJ2-5, with D possibly being TRBD2 (5 bases). Trimming cost V 1 base and J 4 bases, with 7 bases left between them. The CDR3 runs 13 residues. Germline V gene data show CDR1 as LGHNA and CDR2 as YNFKEQ. For the CDR3, the DNA is TGTGCCAGCAGCCAAGTACTAGGAGAGACCCAGTACTTC. Translated, it gives CASSQVLGETQYF.

As DNA, the CDR3 is TGTGCCACCAGCAGAGGCCAGGGCCTAATCGAGCAGTACTTC. Its protein product is CATSRGQGLIEQYF. V usage is TRBV15 and J usage is TRBJ2-7; D perhaps matches TRBD1 (5 bases). The CDR3 runs to 14 residues. CDR1 is LNHNV, CDR2 YYDKDF, per germline (reference sequence). V lost 1 base to trimming and J lost 6 bases, with 13 bases between them.

This rearrangement joins TRBV14 to TRBJ1-4; D is perhaps TRBD1 (5 bases). Germline CDR1 and CDR2: SGHDN and FVKESK. Trimming took 4 bases from V and 6 from J, leaving 15 bases between them. The CDR3 contains 15 residues. The CDR3 DNA sequence: TGTGCCAGCAGCCGGGCCCTGGGGCATGATGAAAAACTGTTTTTT. Protein sequence: CASSRALGHDEKLFF.

About this clone itself: The sample holds other DNA sequences that translate to the same CDR3. The CDR3 DNA sequence: TGTGCCAGCAGTTTAGCTGGAGGGCAGCCCCAGCATTTT. It specifies CASSLAGGQPQHF. The rearrangement joins TRBV12-3 or TRBV12-4 to TRBJ1-5, with D unclear. This CDR3 comprises 13 residues. V was shortened by 0 bases and J by 7 bases, with 7 bases between the two germline ends.